The clone carrying this T cell receptor (beta chain) has a count of ten or more. Its target is not known. RNA transcripts provided the template for amplifying TCR beta CDR3 regions. HTBI-primed RT-PCR formed the first round, and a multiplex PCR formed the second. MiXCR, applied by TCRdb to the multiplex PCR reads, yields one record per CDR3 protein. This sample has about 220,000 distinct CDR3 sequences, with about 22% found just once. This record comes from a study of Graves' ophthalmopathy and Graves' hyperthyroidism. Findings of the study overall: The model reached approximately 70% sensitivity and approximately 72% specificity for predicting ophthalmopathy progression.

CDR3 length: 15 amino acids. The V and J ends lost 4 bases and 5 bases respectively, with 17 bases between them. Germline assignment: CDR1 MNHNS and CDR2 SASEGT. The diagnosis was founded upon clinical symptoms, serum thyroxine, TRAb, thyroid ultrasound and orbital computed tomography. Isolation of PBMCs was performed using 8 to 10 ml of fresh peripheral blood. The sequencing input was peripheral blood. The genes are TRBV6-1 and TRBJ2-5, with TRBD1 as a possible D gene (8 bases). The receptor's source is a woman between 45 and 60 years old with Graves' ophthalmopathy. DNA for the CDR3: TGTGCCAGCAGTGGAACAGGGGGGGCTTGGGAGACCCAGTACTTC. Protein product: CASSGTGGAWETQYF.